This record covers a single T cell receptor (beta chain). The antigen is unknown. The sample comes from a study of T cell repertoires in cytomegalovirus infection. Study in general: Public TCR beta signature analysis indicated the presence of both CMV infection and matching HLA type.

Study outcomes and limitations: Ex vivo, HLA-C-restricted CMV-specific TCR beta clonotypes prevailed over the rest of the response. Carriers of CMV plus the relevant HLA were identified by cumulative public TCR beta family frequency.

TCRdb called the reads again in MiXCR, with one record for every CDR3 protein. Of 250,000 to 300,000 distinct CDR3 sequences listed, around 25% were seen once; the top ten hold around 14%. Per the germline V gene, CDR1 is SNHLY and CDR2 is FYNNEI. The CDR3 is 10 amino acids. V shed 3 bases and J shed 6 bases, with 2 bases lying between them. This chain connects TRBV2 to TRBJ1-1, with D unclear. The sequence came from a human donor in good health (CMV status not recorded). Some clones in this sample may be carry-over from other donors' samples. Input material: PBMCs. CDR3 region: CASSESEAFF. CDR3 DNA sequence: TGTGCCAGCAGTGAGTCTGAAGCTTTCTTT.